Each of the 2 T cell receptor beta chains below was sequenced from the same sample in a study of human T cells and chemical hapten exposure. TCRdb called the RACE reads again in MiXCR, with one record for every CDR3 protein. The table records some 49,000 distinct CDR3 sequences, roughly 9.5% of them present only once. Specified time point: patch test 1, 2 weeks after DPC sensitization. Treatment reported: therapeutic diphenylcyclopropenone sensitization with weekly scalp DPC. The specimen comprised whole blood, sampled in connection with sensitization to the hapten diphenylcyclopropenone (DPC). The origin of the receptors is a woman aged 45-59 years with alopecia areata. Some clones in this sample may be carry-over from other donors' samples.

The sample holds many counts of this clonotype. This chain joins TRBV12-3 or TRBV12-4 and TRBJ2-7, with D maybe TRBD2 (5 bases). The CDR3 is 14 amino acids. V gave up 2 bases and J gave up 2 bases, with 10 bases separating them. The CDR3 DNA reads as TGTGCCAGCAGTTTAACCAGCGGCCCCTACGAGCAGTACTTC. This sequence encodes CASSLTSGPYEQYF.

The table lists this clonotype with many counts. V and J are TRBV28 and TRBJ1-5; D unclear. The CDR3 is 12 amino acids. Germline loops: CDR1 MDHEN, CDR2 SYDVKM. V was cut by 3 bases and J by 1 base, with 1 base left in between. The CDR3 DNA is TGTGCCAGCAGTTTCAGCAATCAGCCCCAGCATTTT. This sequence encodes CASSFSNQPQHF.